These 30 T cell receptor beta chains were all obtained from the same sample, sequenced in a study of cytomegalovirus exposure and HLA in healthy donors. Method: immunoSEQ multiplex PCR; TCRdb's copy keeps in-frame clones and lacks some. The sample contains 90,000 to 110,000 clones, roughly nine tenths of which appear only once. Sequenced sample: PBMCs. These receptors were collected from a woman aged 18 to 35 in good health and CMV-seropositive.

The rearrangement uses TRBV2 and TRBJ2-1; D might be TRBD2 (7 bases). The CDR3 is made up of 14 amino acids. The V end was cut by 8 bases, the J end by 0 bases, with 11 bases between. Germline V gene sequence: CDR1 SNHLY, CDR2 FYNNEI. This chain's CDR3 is CASQAGASYNEQFF. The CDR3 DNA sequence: TGTGCCAGCCAGGCGGGGGCCTCCTACAATGAGCAGTTCTTC.

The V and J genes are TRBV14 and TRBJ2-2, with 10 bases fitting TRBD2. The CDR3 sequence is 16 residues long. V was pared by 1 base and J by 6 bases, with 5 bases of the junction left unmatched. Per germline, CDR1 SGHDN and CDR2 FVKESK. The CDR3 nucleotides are TGTGCCAGCAGCCAAGTGTCTAGCGGGAGTCCCGGGGAGCTGTTTTTT. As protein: CASSQVSSGSPGELFF.

The CDR3 spells CASRVRDRGKLNTEAFF. The CDR3 nucleotides read TGTGCCAGTAGGGTCCGGGACAGGGGTAAGTTGAACACTGAAGCTTTCTTT. The J gene is TRBJ1-1, the V gene TRBV19; 10 bases match TRBD1. The junction had 10 bases not matched to a gene; V was cut back by 6 bases and J by 0 bases. Germline V gene lookup returns CDR1 LNHDA and CDR2 SQIVND (reference sequence). The CDR3 runs to 17 residues.

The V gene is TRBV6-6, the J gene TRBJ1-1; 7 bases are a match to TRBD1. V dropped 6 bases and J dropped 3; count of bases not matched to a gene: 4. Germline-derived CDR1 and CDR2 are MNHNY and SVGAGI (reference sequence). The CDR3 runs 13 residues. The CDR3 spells CASSPGQYTEAFF. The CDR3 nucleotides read TGTGCCAGCAGCCCGGGACAGTACACTGAAGCTTTCTTT.

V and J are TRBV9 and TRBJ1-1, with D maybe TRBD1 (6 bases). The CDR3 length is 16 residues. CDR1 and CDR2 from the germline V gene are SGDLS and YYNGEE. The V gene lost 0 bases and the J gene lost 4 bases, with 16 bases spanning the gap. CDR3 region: CASSVGWRGQGTEAFF. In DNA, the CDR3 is TGTGCCAGCAGCGTAGGTTGGCGGGGGCAGGGCACTGAAGCTTTCTTT.

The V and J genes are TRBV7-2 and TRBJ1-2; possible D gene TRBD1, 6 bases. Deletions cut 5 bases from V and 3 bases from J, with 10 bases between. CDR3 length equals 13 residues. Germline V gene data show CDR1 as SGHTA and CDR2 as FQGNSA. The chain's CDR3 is CASSPDRYYGYTF. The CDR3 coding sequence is TGTGCCAGCAGCCCCGACAGGTACTATGGCTACACCTTC.

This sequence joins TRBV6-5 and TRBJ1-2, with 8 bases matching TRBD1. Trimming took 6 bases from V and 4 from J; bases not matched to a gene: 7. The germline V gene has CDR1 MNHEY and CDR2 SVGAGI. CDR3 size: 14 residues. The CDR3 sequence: CASSWDRYSYGYTF. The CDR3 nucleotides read TGTGCCAGCAGCTGGGACAGGTATAGCTATGGCTACACCTTC.

The chain's CDR3 is CASSRDRVDEKLFF. The CDR3 nucleotides are TGTGCCAGCAGCCGAGACAGGGTCGATGAAAAACTGTTTTTT. This chain connects TRBV5-4 to TRBJ1-4; 7 positions match TRBD1. This CDR3 has 14 amino acids. V lost 4 bases, J lost 6 bases, and 6 bases stayed unmatched. Germline CDR1 and CDR2: SGHNT and YYREEE (reference sequence).

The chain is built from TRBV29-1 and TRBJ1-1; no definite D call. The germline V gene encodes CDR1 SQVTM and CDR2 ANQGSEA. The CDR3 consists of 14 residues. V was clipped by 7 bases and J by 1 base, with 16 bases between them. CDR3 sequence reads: CSGWRSGGNTEAFF. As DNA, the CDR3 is TGCAGCGGTTGGAGGTCGGGCGGGAACACTGAAGCTTTCTTT.

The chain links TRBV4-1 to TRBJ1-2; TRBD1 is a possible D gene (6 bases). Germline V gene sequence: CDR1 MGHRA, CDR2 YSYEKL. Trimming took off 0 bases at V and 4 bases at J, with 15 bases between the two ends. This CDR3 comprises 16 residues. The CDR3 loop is CASSQDNTGWLYGYTF. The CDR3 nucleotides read TGCGCCAGCAGCCAAGATAACACAGGGTGGCTCTATGGCTACACCTTC.

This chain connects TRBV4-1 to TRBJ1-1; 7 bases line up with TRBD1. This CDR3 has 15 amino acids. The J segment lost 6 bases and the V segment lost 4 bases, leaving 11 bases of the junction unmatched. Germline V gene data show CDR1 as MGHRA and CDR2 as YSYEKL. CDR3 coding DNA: TGCGCCAGCAGCCCAGGGACAGCCTTCCTTGCTGAAGCTTTCTTT. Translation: CASSPGTAFLAEAFF.

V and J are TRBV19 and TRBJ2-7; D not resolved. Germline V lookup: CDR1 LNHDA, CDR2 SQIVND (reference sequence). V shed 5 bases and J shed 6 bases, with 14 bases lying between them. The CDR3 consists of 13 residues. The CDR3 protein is CASSVGSDFEQYF. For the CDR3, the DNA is TGTGCCAGTAGTGTAGGATCTGACTTCGAGCAGTACTTC.

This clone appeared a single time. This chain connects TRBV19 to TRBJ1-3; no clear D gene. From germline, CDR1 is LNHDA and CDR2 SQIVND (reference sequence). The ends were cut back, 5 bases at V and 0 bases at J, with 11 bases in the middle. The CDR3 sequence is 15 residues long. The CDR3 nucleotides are TGTGCCAGTAGTTGGTACTCAAGCTCTGGAAACACCATATATTTT. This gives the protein CASSWYSSSGNTIYF. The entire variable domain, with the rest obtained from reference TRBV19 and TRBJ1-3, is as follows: DGGITQSPKYLFRKEGQNVTLSCEQNLNHDAMYWYRQDPGQGLRLIYYSQIVNDFQKGDIAEGYSVSREKKESFPLTVTSAQKNPTAFYLCASSWYSSSGNTIYFGEGSWLTVV.

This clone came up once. CDR3 in DNA: TGTGCCAGCAGCGTAGGTGAAGGGGTAAATTCACCCCTCCACTTT. Protein product: CASSVGEGVNSPLHF. The V call is TRBV9, the J call TRBJ1-6; a possible D gene is TRBD1 (5 bases). V was cut by 0 bases and J by 7 bases, with 11 bases left in between. CDR1 is SGDLS and CDR2 is YYNGEE in the germline V gene. The CDR3 spans 15 residues.

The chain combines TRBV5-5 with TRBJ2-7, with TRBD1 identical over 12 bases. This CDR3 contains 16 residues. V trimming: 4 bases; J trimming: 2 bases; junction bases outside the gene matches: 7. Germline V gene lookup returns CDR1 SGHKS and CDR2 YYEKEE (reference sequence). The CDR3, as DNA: TGTGCCAGCAGCCGATCCGGGACAGGGGGCCCCTACGAGCAGTACTTC. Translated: CASSRSGTGGPYEQYF.

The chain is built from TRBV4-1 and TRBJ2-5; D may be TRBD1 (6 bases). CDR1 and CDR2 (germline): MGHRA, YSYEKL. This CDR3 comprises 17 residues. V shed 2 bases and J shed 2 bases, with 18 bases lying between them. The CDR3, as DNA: TGCGCCAGCAGCCAACTCGGTCTCGGGACACATCAAGAGACCCAGTACTTC. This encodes CASSQLGLGTHQETQYF.

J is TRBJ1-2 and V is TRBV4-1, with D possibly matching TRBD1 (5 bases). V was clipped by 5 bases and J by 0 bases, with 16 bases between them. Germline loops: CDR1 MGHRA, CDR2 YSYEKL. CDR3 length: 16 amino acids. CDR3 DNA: TGCGCCAGCAGCAACCCCCGGACACTGGCTAACTATGGCTACACCTTC. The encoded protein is CASSNPRTLANYGYTF.

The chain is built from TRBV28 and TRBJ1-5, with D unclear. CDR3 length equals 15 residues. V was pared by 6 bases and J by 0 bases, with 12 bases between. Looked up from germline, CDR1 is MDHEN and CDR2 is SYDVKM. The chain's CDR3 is CASSLDIISNQPQHF. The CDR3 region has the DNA TGTGCCAGCAGCCTCGACATCATTAGCAATCAGCCCCAGCATTTT.

CDR3: CASSWPKTGSYEQYF. DNA for the CDR3: TGTGCCAGCAGCTGGCCTAAGACAGGCTCCTACGAGCAGTACTTC. The chain is built from TRBV7-9 and TRBJ2-7; D perhaps matches TRBD1 (6 bases). CDR1 is SEHNR and CDR2 is FQNEAQ in the germline V gene (reference sequence). There are 15 residues in the CDR3. V was cut by 4 bases and J by 0 bases, with 13 bases left in between.

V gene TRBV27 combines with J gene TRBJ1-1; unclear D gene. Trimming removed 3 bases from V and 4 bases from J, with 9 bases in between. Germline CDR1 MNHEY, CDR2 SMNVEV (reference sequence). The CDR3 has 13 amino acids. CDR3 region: CASSFSRFTEAFF. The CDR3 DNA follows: TGTGCCAGCAGTTTTTCCCGGTTCACTGAAGCTTTCTTT.

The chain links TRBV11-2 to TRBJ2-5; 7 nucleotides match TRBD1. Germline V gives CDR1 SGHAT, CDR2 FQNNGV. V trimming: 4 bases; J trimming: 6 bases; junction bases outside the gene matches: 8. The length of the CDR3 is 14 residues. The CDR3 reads CASSSDDRVKTQYF. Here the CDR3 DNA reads TGTGCCAGCAGCTCCGACGACAGGGTCAAGACCCAGTACTTC.

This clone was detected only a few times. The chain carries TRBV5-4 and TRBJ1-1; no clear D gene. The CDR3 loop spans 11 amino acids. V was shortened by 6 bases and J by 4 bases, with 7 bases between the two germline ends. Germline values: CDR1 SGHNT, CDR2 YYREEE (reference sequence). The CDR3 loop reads CASTRGTEAFF. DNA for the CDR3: TGTGCCAGCACCCGGGGCACTGAAGCTTTCTTT.

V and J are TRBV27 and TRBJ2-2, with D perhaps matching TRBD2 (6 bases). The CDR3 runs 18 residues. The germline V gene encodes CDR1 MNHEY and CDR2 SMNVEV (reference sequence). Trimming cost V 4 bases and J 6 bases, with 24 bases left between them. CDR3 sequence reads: CASSSPLRGSRGSGELFF. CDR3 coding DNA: TGTGCCAGCAGTTCCCCCCTCCGGGGGTCTCGGGGTTCCGGGGAGCTGTTTTTT.

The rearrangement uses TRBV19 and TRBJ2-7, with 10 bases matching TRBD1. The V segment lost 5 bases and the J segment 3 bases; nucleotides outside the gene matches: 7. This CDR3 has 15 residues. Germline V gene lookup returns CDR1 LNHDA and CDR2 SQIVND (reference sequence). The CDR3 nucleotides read TGTGCCAGTAGTCTTGAAGGGACAGGGGACTACGAGCAGTACTTC. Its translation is CASSLEGTGDYEQYF.

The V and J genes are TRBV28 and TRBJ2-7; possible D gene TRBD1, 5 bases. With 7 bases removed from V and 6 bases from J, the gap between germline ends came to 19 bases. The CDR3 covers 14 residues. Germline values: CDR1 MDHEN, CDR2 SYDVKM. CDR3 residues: CASTWGTARGEQYF. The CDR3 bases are TGTGCCAGCACGTGGGGCACGGCAAGAGGCGAGCAGTACTTC.

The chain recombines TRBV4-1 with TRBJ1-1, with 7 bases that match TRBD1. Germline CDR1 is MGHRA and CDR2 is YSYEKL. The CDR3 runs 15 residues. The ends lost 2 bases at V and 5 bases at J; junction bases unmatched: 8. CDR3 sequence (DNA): TGCGCCAGCAGCCAATATACAGGGGCTGGGACTGAAGCTTTCTTT. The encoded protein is CASSQYTGAGTEAFF.

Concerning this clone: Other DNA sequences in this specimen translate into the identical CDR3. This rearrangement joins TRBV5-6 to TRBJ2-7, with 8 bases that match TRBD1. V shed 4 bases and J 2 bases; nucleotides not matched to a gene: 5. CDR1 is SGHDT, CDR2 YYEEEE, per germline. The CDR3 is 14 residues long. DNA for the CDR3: TGTGCCAGCAGCAGCGGACAGGGACCCTACGAGCAGTACTTC. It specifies CASSSGQGPYEQYF.

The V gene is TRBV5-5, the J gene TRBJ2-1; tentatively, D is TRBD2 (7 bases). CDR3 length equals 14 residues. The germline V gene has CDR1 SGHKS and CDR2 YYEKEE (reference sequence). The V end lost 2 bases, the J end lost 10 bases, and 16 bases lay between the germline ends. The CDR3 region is CASSFPGGRGEQFF. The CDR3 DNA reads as TGTGCCAGCAGCTTCCCGGGGGGCCGGGGAGAGCAGTTCTTC.

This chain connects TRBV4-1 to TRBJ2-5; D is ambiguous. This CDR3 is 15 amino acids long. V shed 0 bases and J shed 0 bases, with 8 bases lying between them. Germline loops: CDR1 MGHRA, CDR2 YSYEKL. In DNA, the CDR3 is TGCGCCAGCAGCCAAGAGGGCGTGTACCAAGAGACCCAGTACTTC. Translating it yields CASSQEGVYQETQYF.

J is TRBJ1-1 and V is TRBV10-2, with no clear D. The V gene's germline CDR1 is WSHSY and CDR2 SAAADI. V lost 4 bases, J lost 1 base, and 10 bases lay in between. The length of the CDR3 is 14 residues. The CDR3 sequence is CASSGRTANTEAFF. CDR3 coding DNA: TGCGCCAGCAGTGGGAGGACGGCGAACACTGAAGCTTTCTTT.